Included here is one T cell receptor (beta chain) sequence, with context. The data were obtained in a study of somatic mutations in cytotoxic T cells in rheumatoid arthritis. This CDR3 has 13 amino acids. Germline CDR1 GTSNPN, CDR2 SVGIG (reference sequence). The J segment lost 9 bases and the V segment lost 4 bases, leaving 6 bases of the junction unmatched. Libraries were prepared by immunoSEQ multiplex PCR; TCRdb keeps only in-frame clonotypes and omits some of them. The sample shows approximately 19,000 clones, approximately 75% of them seen only once. The sample comprised CD8+ T cells sorted from blood. This receptor was identified in an adult with rheumatoid arthritis. The rearrangement joins TRBV30 to TRBJ1-6; 7 bases map to TRBD1. CDR3 nucleotide sequence: TGTGCCTGGATTGGGGACAGTGGTTCACCCCTCCACTTT. The encoded protein is CAWIGDSGSPLHF.